This TCR beta chain derives from a study of control samples from healthy donors and cancer patients. Losses at the gene ends were 3 bases for V and 1 base for J; bases not matched to a gene: 12. The CDR3 has 18 residues. Germline V gives CDR1 SGDLS, CDR2 YYNGEE. The table came from immunoSEQ multiplex PCR; TCRdb's copy has only in-frame clones and leaves some out. The data show about 130,000 clones, about nine tenths seen once. V is TRBV9 and J is TRBJ1-2; TRBD1 agrees at 10 bases. The TCR sequence derives from a man between 18 and 29 years old in good health. Input material: blood. The CDR3 spells CASSALDRQGAYNYGYTF. The CDR3 DNA reads TGTGCCAGCAGCGCCCTCGACCGACAGGGGGCTTATAACTATGGCTACACCTTC.